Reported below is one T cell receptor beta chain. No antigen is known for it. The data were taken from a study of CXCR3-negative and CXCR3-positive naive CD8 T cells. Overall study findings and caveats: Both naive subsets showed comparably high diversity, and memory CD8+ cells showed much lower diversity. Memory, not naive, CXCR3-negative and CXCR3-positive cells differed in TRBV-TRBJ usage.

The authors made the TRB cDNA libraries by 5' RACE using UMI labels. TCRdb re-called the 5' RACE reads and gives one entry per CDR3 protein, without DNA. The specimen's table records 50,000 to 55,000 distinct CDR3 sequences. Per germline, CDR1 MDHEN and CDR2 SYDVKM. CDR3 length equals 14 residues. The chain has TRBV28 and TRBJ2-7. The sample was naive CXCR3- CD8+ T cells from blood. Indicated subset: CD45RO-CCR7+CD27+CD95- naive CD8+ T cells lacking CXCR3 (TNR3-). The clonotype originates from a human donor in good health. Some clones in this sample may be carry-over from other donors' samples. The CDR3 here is CASSLSRMSYEQYF.